The source of this T cell receptor (beta chain) is a study of shared clonotypes between healthy human individuals. Across the study: Those who served as donors were a couple of women and a few men between the ages of 18 and 49. Three plates each covered CD4 naive and memory; CD8 naive two, CD8 memory one. Study results and caveats: Limited genetic and exposure-history diversity came from having few donors.

A remark on this clone: Its specificity is not known. This sample includes further DNA sequences coding for the same CDR3.

V was trimmed by 3 bases and J by 5 bases, leaving 10 bases between them. The CDR3 is made up of 13 amino acids. Germline V gene data show CDR1 as MDHEN and CDR2 as SYDVKM. The split of CD4+ cells yielded CD45RA+ naive and CD45RA-negative memory subsets. Data came from immunoSEQ multiplex PCR; TCRdb stores just in-frame clones and leaves some out. The sample consists of about 600,000 clones, almost 97% of them appearing once. The sequenced material came from naive CD4+ T cells sorted from blood. The subset is: CD45RA+ positively selected. The receptor's source is a woman in her 30s in good health. V usage is TRBV28 and J usage is TRBJ2-5, with D perhaps being TRBD1 or TRBD2 (5 bases each). CDR3 bases: TGTGCCAGCAGTTTTGGGGGTGAGGAGACCCAGTACTTC. It encodes CASSFGGEETQYF.